The 24 T cell receptor beta chains reported below all come from one sample, sequenced in a study of T-cell memory formation after mild COVID-19. One entry per CDR3 protein, called by TCRdb with MiXCR from the 5' RACE reads. Of about 13,000 distinct CDR3 sequences in the sample, roughly 17% were seen once. Sequencing was done on a sample of PBMCs or a T cell subset sorted from them (not recorded which). The origin of the receptors is a young man who had mild COVID-19 (a few samples of this study predate the infection). Cell type and time point are not known.

About this clonotype: A read error may be the cause here, since a much bigger clone is one base away. The chain uses TRBV5-1 and TRBJ1-1, with D possibly TRBD1 on 6 matching bases. The CDR3 extends over 14 amino acids. V was shortened by 4 bases and J by 0 bases, with 10 bases between the two germline ends. CDR1 SGHRS and CDR2 YFSETQ come from the germline V gene. The CDR3 DNA is TGCGCCAGCAGCCACGGGACATTGAACACTGAAGCTTTCTTT. It yields the protein CASSHGTLNTEAFF.

This clonotype showed up many times. This chain joins TRBV20-1 and TRBJ1-1, with unresolved D. Germline V gene lookup returns CDR1 DFQATT and CDR2 SNEGSKA (reference sequence). The CDR3 has 13 residues. Deletions cut 2 bases from V and 0 bases from J, with 7 bases between. The CDR3 nucleotides are TGCAGTGCTAGAACGGGTTTGAACACTGAAGCTTTCTTT. The encoded protein is CSARTGLNTEAFF.

The chain employs TRBV12-3 or TRBV12-4 and TRBJ2-1; tentatively, D is TRBD2 (5 bases). The CDR3 length is 16 residues. V was pared by 6 bases and J by 2 bases, with 17 bases between. The CDR3 region has the DNA TGTGCCAGCAGCTTTACCCAAAGCGGTGCCTACAATGAGCAGTTCTTC. It yields the protein CASSFTQSGAYNEQFF.

J is TRBJ2-1 and V is TRBV20-1, with D tentatively TRBD1 or TRBD2 (5 bases each). Trimming took off 6 bases at V and 4 bases at J, with 19 bases between the two ends. This CDR3 has 15 amino acids. Germline V gene sequence: CDR1 DFQATT, CDR2 SNEGSKA (reference sequence). CDR3: CSADVRQGAYNEQFF. DNA for the CDR3: TGCAGTGCAGATGTTCGGCAGGGAGCTTACAATGAGCAGTTCTTC.

The table lists this clonotype with many counts. The CDR3: CASSPDRVSSYEQYF. DNA for the CDR3: TGCGCCAGCAGCCCGGACAGGGTAAGCTCCTACGAGCAGTACTTC. The rearrangement joins TRBV4-1 to TRBJ2-7; 8 nucleotides align to TRBD1. The germline V gene encodes CDR1 MGHRA and CDR2 YSYEKL. J lost 0 bases, V lost 4 bases, and 5 bases had no gene match. This CDR3 contains 15 residues.

This clonotype came up many times. The chain combines TRBV6-5 with TRBJ2-7; no firm D call. Deletions cut 2 bases from V and 6 bases from J, with 11 bases between. Germline V gene sequence: CDR1 MNHEY, CDR2 SVGAGI. The CDR3 is 13 residues long. CDR3 loop: CASSYTWSGEQYF. The CDR3 nucleotides read TGTGCCAGCAGTTACACATGGTCTGGCGAGCAGTACTTC.

CDR3 residues: CASSQEAEVGEKLFF. The CDR3 region has the DNA TGCGCCAGCAGCCAAGAGGCGGAAGTCGGGGAAAAACTGTTTTTT. This chain uses TRBV4-3 with TRBJ1-4; unclear D gene. Germline V gene data show CDR1 as LGHNA and CDR2 as YSLEER. V was cut by 0 bases and J by 8 bases, with 13 bases left in between. The CDR3 has 15 residues.

This clonotype was observed at least ten times. V usage is TRBV11-1 and J usage is TRBJ1-1; a possible D gene is TRBD1 (5 bases). Germline-derived CDR1 and CDR2 are SGHAT and FQDESV (reference sequence). This CDR3 contains 15 residues. V dropped 5 bases and J dropped 1 base, with 14 bases sitting between them. CDR3 DNA sequence: TGTGCCAGCAGCGCCTGGGACCCTGGGAACACTGAAGCTTTCTTT. Translation: CASSAWDPGNTEAFF.

This clonotype has at least ten counts. This chain links TRBV11-2 with TRBJ2-2; D gene ambiguous. There are 13 residues in the CDR3. CDR1 is SGHAT, CDR2 FQNNGV, per germline. Between the trimmed V and J ends, which lost 4 bases and 5 bases, there was a span of 8 bases. In DNA, the CDR3 is TGTGCCAGCAGCTCCCACTGGACCGGGGAGCTGTTTTTT. This encodes CASSSHWTGELFF. The full variable domain, completed using reference TRBV11-2 and TRBJ2-2, is EAGVAQSPRYKIIEKRQSVAFWCNPISGHATLYWYQQILGQGPKLLIQFQNNGVVDDSQLPKDRFSAERLKGVDSTLKIQPAKLEDSAVYLCASSSHWTGELFFGEGSRLTVL.

The genes are TRBV13 and TRBJ2-7, with D possibly TRBD1 on 5 matching bases. The CDR3 covers 16 residues. The germline V gene encodes CDR1 PRHDT and CDR2 FYEKMQ (reference sequence). V lost 2 bases and J 5 bases, leaving 19 bases between the germline ends. CDR3 nucleotide sequence: TGTGCCAGCAGCTTAATAGGCGGTGGGGCCTGGAACGAGCAGTACTTC. Protein sequence: CASSLIGGGAWNEQYF.

V usage is TRBV9 and J usage is TRBJ1-1; 7 nucleotides match TRBD1. V shed 3 bases, J shed 8 bases, and the junction held 7 bases outside the gene matches. The CDR3 loop spans 13 amino acids. The V gene's germline CDR1 is SGDLS and CDR2 YYNGEE. The CDR3 loop reads CASSATGSLEAFF. CDR3 DNA: TGTGCCAGCAGCGCGACAGGGTCGCTGGAAGCTTTCTTT.

This clonotype has ten or more counts. The J gene is TRBJ1-1, the V gene TRBV5-1; D is perhaps TRBD1 (6 bases). The V end lost 4 bases, the J end lost 3 bases, and 16 bases lay between the germline ends. CDR1 is SGHRS, CDR2 YFSETQ, per germline. The CDR3 extends over 15 amino acids. CDR3 region: CASSPNRVGDTEAFF. DNA of the CDR3: TGCGCCAGCAGCCCCAACAGGGTTGGGGACACTGAAGCTTTCTTT.

The rearrangement uses TRBV7-2 and TRBJ2-7; 8 bases fit TRBD1. Trimming removed 1 base from V and 2 bases from J; junction bases left unmatched: 7. CDR1 is SGHTA and CDR2 is FQGNSA in the germline V gene. The CDR3 covers 16 residues. The CDR3 loop reads CASSLDWPRGPYEQYF. CDR3 coding DNA: TGTGCCAGCAGCTTAGACTGGCCCAGGGGGCCCTACGAGCAGTACTTC.

This clonotype was seen a handful of times. The chain links TRBV2 to TRBJ1-5; D may be TRBD1 (5 bases). The germline CDR1 and CDR2 sequences are SNHLY and FYNNEI. The CDR3 is 17 residues long. V gave up 8 bases and J gave up 0 bases, with 20 bases separating them. The chain's CDR3 is CASGTAAVTTSNQPQHF. In DNA form, the CDR3 reads TGTGCCAGCGGGACGGCTGCCGTCACAACTAGCAATCAGCCCCAGCATTTT.

In this sample, this clonotype turned up many times. As DNA, the CDR3 is TGTGCCAGCAGCTTACACATTTGGGACCTTAACACCGGGGAGCTGTTTTTT. This codes for CASSLHIWDLNTGELFF. The gene calls are TRBV7-2 and TRBJ2-2; possibly TRBD1 or TRBD2 for D (5 bases each). Trimming took off 2 bases at V and 2 bases at J, with 15 bases between the two ends. Per the germline V gene, CDR1 is SGHTA and CDR2 is FQGNSA. The CDR3 covers 17 residues.

In its sample, this clonotype was seen a few times. The chain recombines TRBV12-3 or TRBV12-4 with TRBJ2-1, with 9 bases lining up with TRBD2. The CDR3 is made up of 15 amino acids. The V segment lost 6 bases and the J segment 9 bases; nucleotides outside the gene matches: 12. CDR3 nucleotides: TGTGCCAGCAGGGCCGCCGGGACTAGCTTAGGTGAGCAGTTCTTC. As protein: CASRAAGTSLGEQFF.

The rearrangement joins TRBV27 to TRBJ1-1; D is unresolved. Germline CDR1 reads MNHEY; CDR2 reads SMNVEV (reference sequence). The CDR3 consists of 15 residues. Trimming left V 1 base short and J 0 bases short, with 9 bases between. CDR3 nucleotides: TGTGCCAGCAGTTTATGGTACAGAATGAACACTGAAGCTTTCTTT. Its protein is CASSLWYRMNTEAFF.

V and J are TRBV18 and TRBJ2-1, with D hard to call. Germline V gives CDR1 KGHSH, CDR2 LQKENI. CDR3 length: 14 amino acids. V was cut by 5 bases and J by 4 bases, with 12 bases left in between. CDR3 region: CASSSPGDYNEQFF. CDR3 nucleotide sequence: TGTGCCAGCTCATCGCCCGGCGATTACAATGAGCAGTTCTTC.

This clonotype has ten or more counts. CDR3 protein: CASSQSDCGRHCRYIQYF. Here the CDR3 DNA reads TGCGCCAGCAGTCAATCGGACTGCGGACGTCACTGCCGGTACATTCAGTACTTC. The chain links TRBV23-1 to TRBJ2-4; possibly TRBD2 for D (5 bases). TRBV23-1 is recorded as an ORF, its role being uncertain. There are 18 residues in the CDR3. The V and J ends lost 0 bases and 8 bases respectively, with 23 bases between them.

The chain uses TRBV20-1 and TRBJ2-7, with 14 nucleotides matching TRBD2. The V and J ends lost 6 bases and 6 bases, in that order; junction bases with no gene match: 10. Germline CDR1 DFQATT, CDR2 SNEGSKA (reference sequence). The CDR3 is 15 amino acids. The chain's CDR3 is CSAETGTSGSSEQYF. The DNA for the CDR3 is TGCAGTGCAGAAACCGGGACTAGCGGGAGTTCCGAGCAGTACTTC.

This chain links TRBV6-2 or TRBV6-3 with TRBJ1-2, with D unresolved. Per the germline V gene, CDR1 is MNHEY and CDR2 is SVGEGT. Between the trimmed V and J ends, which lost 6 bases and 5 bases, there was a span of 10 bases. The CDR3 is made up of 12 amino acids. Written as DNA, the CDR3 is TGTGCCAGCAGACGATACGTTTATGGCTACACCTTC. Translated, it gives CASRRYVYGYTF.

The chain recombines TRBV10-3 with TRBJ2-7, with unresolved D. V lost 3 bases, J lost 4 bases, and 7 bases lay in between. In germline, CDR1 is ENHRY, CDR2 SYGVKD. CDR3 length equals 12 residues. This CDR3 is CAISDNGYEQYV. CDR3 nucleotides: TGTGCCATCAGTGACAACGGATACGAGCAGTACGTC.

This clonotype was detected only a few times. The rearrangement joins TRBV19 to TRBJ1-5, with 7 bases that match TRBD1. In germline, CDR1 is LNHDA, CDR2 SQIVND (reference sequence). This CDR3 is 18 amino acids long. V lost 3 bases, J lost 4 bases, and 15 bases stayed unmatched. The CDR3 protein is CASSIPRSRTGRNQPQHF. In DNA, the CDR3 is TGTGCCAGTAGTATCCCACGGTCCCGGACAGGCAGGAATCAGCCCCAGCATTTT. Full variable domain (outside the CDR3, taken from reference TRBV19 and TRBJ1-5): DGGITQSPKYLFRKEGQNVTLSCEQNLNHDAMYWYRQDPGQGLRLIYYSQIVNDFQKGDIAEGYSVSREKKESFPLTVTSAQKNPTAFYLCASSIPRSRTGRNQPQHFGDGTRLSIL.

Only a few counts were recorded for this clonotype. This chain joins TRBV6-2 or TRBV6-3 and TRBJ1-2; 8 bases align to TRBD1. Germline CDR1 and CDR2: MNHEY and SVGEGT. The CDR3 length is 12 residues. V dropped 10 bases and J dropped 7; count of bases not matched to a gene: 8. Here the CDR3 DNA reads TGTGCCACTCTGACAGGGGTGGCTGGCTACACCTTC. Residues: CATLTGVAGYTF.